This passage covers 32 T cell receptor beta chains from one sample sequenced in a study of blood T cells in healthy people across ages. Together with a sample-barcoded 5' primer, a J-beta primer mix was included in a second PCR lasting about 6 to 11 cycles. TCRdb fed the 5' RACE reads into MiXCR, producing one record per CDR3 protein. The table has 650,000 to 1,000,000 distinct CDR3 sequences, around 36% seen once. The sequencing sample was made of blood. Receptors were obtained from a man younger than 35 in good health.

This clonotype was observed once. The genes are TRBV7-9 and TRBJ2-1, with 8 bases fitting TRBD2. With the DNA end fitting TRBJ2-7 better, the J assignment may be wrong. The CDR3 has 15 amino acids. Germline V gene data show CDR1 as SEHNR and CDR2 as FQNEAQ (reference sequence). CDR3 region: CASSPGGVLYNEQYF. Here the CDR3 DNA reads TGTGCCAGCAGCCCCGGGGGGGTCCTCTACAATGAGCAGTACTTC.

This clonotype was counted a few times. The genes are TRBV20-1 and TRBJ2-1; D is possibly TRBD2 (6 bases). Between the trimmed V and J ends, which lost 6 bases and 10 bases, there was a span of 13 bases. The length of the CDR3 is 11 residues. The germline V gene has CDR1 DFQATT and CDR2 SNEGSKA (reference sequence). CDR3 nucleotide sequence: TGCAGTGCGAATACACGGGGGGAGCAGTTCTTC. Translating it yields CSANTRGEQFF.

The DNA for the CDR3 is TGTGCCAGCAGCTTGGCAGCGGCTCCGGGCAATGAGCAGTTCTTC. It yields the protein CASSLAAAPGNEQFF. The gene calls are TRBV5-6 and TRBJ2-1, with D possibly TRBD2 on 5 matching bases. The germline V gene encodes CDR1 SGHDT and CDR2 YYEEEE. CDR3 length equals 15 residues. Trimming cost V 0 bases and J 6 bases, with 13 bases left between them.

Concerning this clonotype: One end of the junction fails to match germline, which may point to a read error. The chain is built from TRBV5-1 and TRBJ1-2; 7 nucleotides line up with TRBD1. This CDR3 is 13 amino acids long. Germline assignment: CDR1 SGHRS and CDR2 YFSETQ. CDR3 coding DNA: TGCGCCAGCACCCCGGGACAGAACTATGGCTACATCTTC. Protein product: CASTPGQNYGYIF.

The DNA of the CDR3 is TGCAGTCCAACTAGCGGGAGGGCCAGGTTTGAGCAGTTCTTC. Protein sequence: CSPTSGRARFEQFF. The gene calls are TRBV20-1 and TRBJ2-1; TRBD2 aligns across 13 bases. The germline V gene has CDR1 DFQATT and CDR2 SNEGSKA (reference sequence). J gave up 9 bases and V 8 bases, and 10 bases lay outside the gene matches. CDR3 length: 14 amino acids.

The chain is built from TRBV4-3 and TRBJ2-3; the D gene could be TRBD1 or TRBD2 (6 bases each). The length of the CDR3 is 15 residues. The germline CDR1 and CDR2 sequences are LGHNA and YSLEER. Trimming shortened V by 1 base and J by 5 bases, and 13 bases separated the two germline ends. This chain's CDR3 is CASSQGGARGDTQYF. The CDR3 nucleotides read TGCGCCAGCAGCCAAGGGGGGGCGCGTGGAGATACGCAGTATTTT.

This clonotype was seen only a few times. The chain uses TRBV13 and TRBJ2-4; 9 positions agree with TRBD1. Germline V CDR1 and CDR2: PRHDT, FYEKMQ (reference sequence). J was trimmed by 0 bases and V by 3 bases; bases with no gene match: 9. There are 18 residues in the CDR3. CDR3 sequence: CASSLGQGVHLAKNIQYF. The CDR3 bases are TGTGCCAGCAGCTTGGGACAGGGCGTACACCTAGCCAAAAACATTCAGTACTTC.

As concerns this clonotype: A much larger clone sits a single nucleotide away, making a read error possible. The chain employs TRBV12-3 or TRBV12-4 and TRBJ2-6; D is undetermined. The CDR3 consists of 13 residues. The CDR3 DNA sequence: TGTGCCAGCGGGATCTCTGGGGTCAACGTCCTGACTTTC. Protein product: CASGISGVNVLTF.

The chain combines TRBV20-1 with TRBJ2-3, with TRBD2 as a possible D gene (5 bases). V shed 6 bases and J shed 1 base, with 11 bases lying between them. The germline V gene has CDR1 DFQATT and CDR2 SNEGSKA (reference sequence). This CDR3 region has 13 residues. CDR3 protein: CSAPTGGTDTQYF. The CDR3 DNA is TGCAGTGCCCCGACCGGGGGCACAGATACGCAGTATTTT.

This clonotype appeared many times. V and J are TRBV12-3 or TRBV12-4 and TRBJ1-2, with TRBD1 matching 7 bases. The ends lost 1 base at V and 4 bases at J; junction bases unmatched: 9. This CDR3 spans 16 amino acids. CDR3 in amino acids: CASSLGETGAVYGYTF. The CDR3 DNA sequence: TGTGCCAGCAGTTTAGGCGAAACAGGGGCCGTCTATGGCTACACCTTC.

The CDR3 reads CASSLSGHVTDTQYF. The DNA for the CDR3 is TGCGCCAGCAGCTTGTCGGGGCATGTGACAGATACGCAGTATTTT. The chain links TRBV5-1 to TRBJ2-3; D is possibly TRBD1 or TRBD2 (5 bases each). Germline V gives CDR1 SGHRS, CDR2 YFSETQ. V lost 1 base and J lost 3, with 12 bases in between. CDR3 length: 15 amino acids.

This clonotype was found a few times. V usage is TRBV5-1 and J usage is TRBJ2-5; maybe TRBD2 (6 bases). This CDR3 has 15 residues. Germline V gene lookup returns CDR1 SGHRS and CDR2 YFSETQ. The germline V and J ends were trimmed by 4 bases and 0 bases, with 13 bases remaining between them. The CDR3 loop is CASSGSGSYQETQYF. Written as DNA, the CDR3 is TGCGCCAGCAGCGGTAGCGGATCGTACCAAGAGACCCAGTACTTC. Full variable domain (missing parts from reference TRBV5-1 and TRBJ2-5): KAGVTQTPRYLIKTRGQQVTLSCSPISGHRSVSWYQQTPGQGLQFLFEYFSETQRNKGNFPGRFSGRQFSNSRSEMNVSTLELGDSALYLCASSGSGSYQETQYFGPGTRLLVL.

This clonotype appeared a few times. This chain uses TRBV10-3 with TRBJ2-4; D gene uncertain. The germline V gene has CDR1 ENHRY and CDR2 SYGVKD. This CDR3 spans 13 amino acids. The V gene lost 2 bases and the J gene lost 0 bases, with 2 bases spanning the gap. CDR3 coding DNA: TGTGCCATCAGTGAGGAAGCCAAAAACATTCAGTACTTC. As protein: CAISEEAKNIQYF.

This clonotype has more than one count but fewer than ten. The J gene is TRBJ2-7, the V gene TRBV2; a weak D match, TRBD1 (6 bases). The germline CDR1 and CDR2 sequences are SNHLY and FYNNEI. The CDR3 contains 13 residues. Trimming left V 3 bases short and J 3 bases short, with 9 bases between. The CDR3 is CASSDRTDYEQYF. CDR3 coding DNA: TGTGCCAGCAGTGATAGGACAGACTACGAGCAGTACTTC. The entire variable domain, with the rest obtained from reference TRBV2 and TRBJ2-7, is as follows: EPEVTQTPSHQVTQMGQEVILRCVPISNHLYFYWYRQILGQKVEFLVSFYNNEISEKSEIFDDQFSVERPDGSNFTLKIRSTKLEDSAMYFCASSDRTDYEQYFGPGTRLTVT.

V is TRBV4-2 and J is TRBJ2-2; D not certain. V was cut by 4 bases and J by 3 bases, with 9 bases left in between. There are 14 residues in the CDR3. Germline V CDR1 and CDR2: LGHNA, YNFKEQ. This CDR3 is CASSPREDTGELFF. DNA of the CDR3: TGTGCCAGCAGCCCTCGCGAGGACACCGGGGAGCTGTTTTTT.

The rearrangement uses TRBV20-1 and TRBJ2-3; D might be TRBD2 (5 bases). The CDR3 spans 14 residues. Trimming pared 3 bases from V and 2 bases from J, leaving 12 bases between. The V gene's germline CDR1 is DFQATT and CDR2 SNEGSKA (reference sequence). CDR3 nucleotide sequence: TGCAGTGCTAGTCTGAGCGGATACACAGATACGCAGTATTTT. Its protein product is CSASLSGYTDTQYF.

The V call is TRBV4-3, the J call TRBJ2-5; D remains unclear. From germline, CDR1 is LGHNA and CDR2 YSLEER. The CDR3 length is 16 residues. The germline V and J ends were trimmed by 4 bases and 5 bases, with 20 bases remaining between them. The CDR3 DNA is TGCGCCAGCAGCCCCTCCCCCACCCTAGACGGGGAGACCCAGTACTTC. Encoded protein: CASSPSPTLDGETQYF.

This clonotype was seen a handful of times. The chain carries TRBV9 and TRBJ2-1; weak D call: TRBD2 (6 bases). This CDR3 has 14 amino acids. Germline V gene sequence: CDR1 SGDLS, CDR2 YYNGEE. V gave up 3 bases and J gave up 9 bases, with 16 bases separating them. CDR3 sequence (DNA): TGTGCCAGCAGCGCCCTTGGGACTTTCAGTGAGCAGTTCTTC. Translated: CASSALGTFSEQFF.

Worth noting for this clonotype: A read error may account for a junction end that differs from germline. The CDR3 DNA reads as TGCAGTGCTAGTAGGGGAGGACTCGGCCAGATTAATTCACCCCCCCACTTT. Its protein is CSASRGGLGQINSPPHF. The chain has TRBV20-1 and TRBJ1-6; weak D call: TRBD1 (5 bases). Germline lookup yields CDR1 DFQATT and CDR2 SNEGSKA (reference sequence). CDR3 length: 17 amino acids.

V gene TRBV20-1 combines with J gene TRBJ1-2; D may be TRBD1 (6 bases). The germline gives CDR1 DFQATT, CDR2 SNEGSKA (reference sequence). V was cut by 5 bases and J by 3 bases, with 16 bases left in between. CDR3 size: 14 residues. This CDR3 is CSARARGAYYGYTF. CDR3 in DNA: TGCAGTGCTCGGGCGCGGGGGGCGTACTATGGCTACACCTTC.

In its sample, this clonotype was seen many times. The V and J genes are TRBV2 and TRBJ2-1; D remains unclear. The CDR3 has 11 residues. Germline CDR1 SNHLY, CDR2 FYNNEI. With 6 bases removed from V and 8 bases from J, the gap between germline ends came to 8 bases. The CDR3 coding sequence is TGTGCCAGCAGCTCAACTCATGAGCAGTTCTTC. Translated, it gives CASSSTHEQFF.

This clonotype has only one observation. Relative to the germline gene, one junction end is altered; a read error may explain this. This chain links TRBV4-2 with TRBJ2-7, with D perhaps TRBD1 or TRBD2 (5 bases each). The CDR3 has 15 amino acids. The germline V gene has CDR1 LGHNA and CDR2 YNFKEQ. The CDR3 DNA follows: TGTGTCAGCAGCCAAGATTGGGGGTTGGCGAGTGAGCAGTACTTC. Translation gives CVSSQDWGLASEQYF.

This clonotype has a count of ten or more. The V and J genes are TRBV20-1 and TRBJ2-3, with TRBD2 matching 7 bases. The V segment lost 1 base and the J segment 2 bases; nucleotides outside the gene matches: 6. This CDR3 contains 15 residues. Germline assignment: CDR1 DFQATT and CDR2 SNEGSKA (reference sequence). The CDR3 here is CSARVGTSDTDTQYF. In DNA form, the CDR3 reads TGCAGTGCTAGAGTGGGTACTAGCGACACAGATACGCAGTATTTT.

The chain joins TRBV10-3 to TRBJ1-5; 7 nucleotides align to TRBD1. Trimming at V came to 2 bases and at J to 6 bases, leaving 7 bases not matched to a gene. The CDR3 totals 15 residues. Germline-derived CDR1 and CDR2 are ENHRY and SYGVKD. The DNA for the CDR3 is TGTGCCATCAGTGAGACCGACAGGGAGGCTCAGCCCCAGCATTTT. It is translated as CAISETDREAQPQHF.

Ten or more counts support this clonotype. J is TRBJ2-5 and V is TRBV4-3; tentatively, D is TRBD1 (5 bases). Germline CDR1 is LGHNA and CDR2 is YSLEER. The CDR3 runs to 14 residues. Trimming shortened V by 1 base and J by 3 bases, and 9 bases separated the two germline ends. The CDR3 loop reads CASSQGGGKETQYF. The CDR3, as DNA: TGCGCCAGCAGCCAAGGGGGCGGCAAAGAGACCCAGTACTTC.

The CDR3 protein is CARNGVVDLQYF. The DNA of the CDR3 is TGTGCCCGGAACGGTGTGGTGGACCTTCAGTACTTC. The chain recombines TRBV30 with TRBJ2-4; D gene ambiguous. This CDR3 spans 12 amino acids. V was clipped by 8 bases and J by 11 bases, with 19 bases between them. CDR1 is GTSNPN and CDR2 is SVGIG in the germline V gene (reference sequence). The variable domain in full, with the rest retrieved from reference TRBV30 and TRBJ2-4, is SQTIHQWPATLVQPVGSPLSLECTVEGTSNPNLYWYRQAAGRGLQLLFYSVGIGQISSEVPQNLSASRPQDRQFILSSKKLLLSDSGFYLCARNGVVDLQYFGAGTRLSVL.

This clonotype appeared many times. The V gene is TRBV6-5, the J gene TRBJ2-1, with no clear D. CDR1 and CDR2 from the germline V gene are MNHEY and SVGAGI. The length of the CDR3 is 17 residues. V was clipped by 5 bases and J by 0 bases, with 17 bases between them. The CDR3 bases are TGTGCCAGCAGTCCGTCCCGACTCCTTAGCTCCTACAATGAGCAGTTCTTC. Its translation: CASSPSRLLSSYNEQFF.

At least ten counts were recorded for this clonotype. The rearrangement joins TRBV18 to TRBJ2-6; no firm D call. Germline V CDR1 and CDR2: KGHSH, LQKENI. Trimming pared 5 bases from V and 4 bases from J, leaving 12 bases between. CDR3 length: 15 amino acids. In DNA, the CDR3 is TGTGCCAGCTCATCCGACTCTTCCGGGGCCAACGTCCTGACTTTC. This sequence encodes CASSSDSSGANVLTF.

This rearrangement joins TRBV5-1 to TRBJ2-3; D may be TRBD1 (5 bases). With 7 bases removed from V and 5 bases from J, the gap between germline ends came to 14 bases. Germline-derived CDR1 and CDR2 are SGHRS and YFSETQ. CDR3 length: 13 residues. CDR3 nucleotides: TGCGCCAGCCACGCCGATCAGGGAGATACGCAGTATTTT. As protein: CASHADQGDTQYF.

This clonotype was seen a handful of times. The CDR3 loop reads CASRLAFRGGNGELFF. The CDR3, as DNA: TGTGCCAGCAGACTAGCGTTCCGGGGGGGCAACGGGGAGCTGTTTTTT. The chain has TRBV11-2 and TRBJ2-2; 8 bases align to TRBD2. The CDR3 runs to 16 residues. CDR1 and CDR2 (germline): SGHAT, FQNNGV. The V gene end was trimmed by 6 bases and the J gene end by 7 bases; junction bases not matched to a gene: 13.

The chain uses TRBV6-1 and TRBJ1-5; 7 bases are shared with TRBD1. V shed 4 bases and J 2 bases; nucleotides not matched to a gene: 8. This CDR3 is 16 amino acids long. CDR1 is MNHNS, CDR2 SASEGT, per germline. This chain's CDR3 is CASSGHRGYGNQPQHF. As DNA, the CDR3 is TGTGCCAGCAGTGGACACAGGGGATATGGCAATCAGCCCCAGCATTTT.

This clonotype was seen more than once but under ten times. This rearrangement joins TRBV19 to TRBJ1-5; unclear D gene. This CDR3 comprises 13 residues. Trimming took off 7 bases at V and 3 bases at J, with 10 bases between the two ends. Germline values: CDR1 LNHDA, CDR2 SQIVND (reference sequence). This CDR3 reads CASKEGNNQPQHF. The CDR3 DNA sequence: TGTGCCAGTAAGGAGGGCAACAATCAGCCCCAGCATTTT.